A selection of T cell receptor beta chains follows, all from one sample in a study of blood T cell repertoires in COVID-19. Method: immunoSEQ multiplex PCR; TCRdb's copy keeps in-frame clones and lacks some. Among approximately 100,000 clones listed, 70% to 90% were seen once. The sample was peripheral blood. The receptors were sampled from a woman aged 25 to 39 with acute or convalescent COVID-19. The CDR3 runs from the conserved cysteine through the conserved F or W. D genes are given only for firm matches. Size tells how often a clone was seen (once, few, many) or the class of an expanded clone, and some rows leave it out.

>TRBD2|.|TRBV10-3|TRBJ2-5
TGTGCCATCAGCCCCACTAGCGGAGAAGAGACCCAGTACTTC
CAISPTSGEETQYF
>.|once|TRBV6-5|TRBJ1-5
TGTGCCAGCAGTTACTCGCTAGGAGGGTCATGGCCCCAGCATTTT
CASSYSLGGSWPQHF
>.|.|TRBV10-1|TRBJ2-7
TGCGCCAGCAGTGAGTCCCCTAACTCCTACGAGCAGTACTTC
CASSESPNSYEQYF
>TRBD2|.|TRBV3-1/TRBV3-2|TRBJ2-2
TGTGCCAGCAGCCGCCCGGGACTAGCCCGCTCCGGGGAGCTGTTTTTT
CASSRPGLARSGELFF
>TRBD1|.|TRBV4-1|TRBJ1-1
TGCGCCAGCAGCCAATCCGGGACAGGGGTTTGGAAGACCACTGAAGCTTTCTTT
CASSQSGTGVWKTTEAFF
>TRBD2|.|TRBV3-1/TRBV3-2|TRBJ2-7
TGTGCCAGCAGCCAAGTTACTAGCGGGTACTACGAGCAGTACTTC
CASSQVTSGYYEQYF
>.|.|TRBV29-1|TRBJ2-1
TGCAGCGTTGAAGGGCCGGGATCGGATGAGCAGTTCTTC
CSVEGPGSDEQFF
>.|.|TRBV9|TRBJ2-3
TGTGCCAGCAGCGGGCGGGGGCCCCGCACAGATACGCAGTATTTT
CASSGRGPRTDTQYF
>TRBD1|.|TRBV2|TRBJ1-6
TGTGCCAGCAACCGGGACAGGGATAATTCACCCCTCCACTTT
CASNRDRDNSPLHF
>TRBD1|few|TRBV2|TRBJ2-5
TGTGCCAGCAGTGGACAGGGTAAAGAGACCCAGTACTTC
CASSGQGKETQYF
>TRBD1|.|TRBV27|TRBJ2-7
TGTGCCAGCAGCCCGGGACAGACCTACGAGCAGTACTTC
CASSPGQTYEQYF
>TRBD1|.|TRBV19|TRBJ2-7
TGTGCCAGTAGTGGGGACAGCCCATACGAGCAGTACTTC
CASSGDSPYEQYF
>TRBD2|.|TRBV28|TRBJ2-3
TGTGCCAGCAGCTCCACCCGCGGGGGACTCACTAATACGCAGTATTTT
CASSSTRGGLTNTQYF
>TRBD1|.|TRBV28|TRBJ1-1
TGTGCCAGCAGTTCGGACAGGGGGCGAGGGAACACTGAAGCTTTCTTT
CASSSDRGRGNTEAFF
>.|.|TRBV7-9|TRBJ2-1
TGTGCCAGCGGGGAAACAGGGTTCTATGAGCAGTTCTTC
CASGETGFYEQFF
>.|.|TRBV9|TRBJ1-4
TGTGCCAGCAGCCCATGGGGCGGATCACCTAATGAAAAACTGTTTTTT
CASSPWGGSPNEKLFF
>.|.|TRBV6-4|TRBJ1-2
TGTGCCAGCAGTGACCTCCGGGACAAATACGGCTATGGCTACACCTTC
CASSDLRDKYGYGYTF
>TRBD1|.|TRBV3-1/TRBV3-2|TRBJ1-2
TGTGCCAGCAGCCAAGAAGGGACAGGGGGCCTTGGCTACACCTTC
CASSQEGTGGLGYTF
>TRBD1|.|TRBV7-9|TRBJ1-1
TGTGCCAGCAGCTACCAGGGGGCGGTGAACACTGAAGCTTTCTTT
CASSYQGAVNTEAFF
>.|.|TRBV7-9|TRBJ2-3
TGTGCCAGCAGCCGGGGAGGCACAGATACGCAGTATTTT
CASSRGGTDTQYF
>.|few|TRBV5-8|TRBJ1-1
TGTGCCAGCAGCTTACAGGGAGTGAGTGAAGCTTTCTTT
CASSLQGVSEAFF
>TRBD1|.|TRBV19|TRBJ1-5
TGTGCCAGTAGTACCGACAGGGTGGGGGATCACCAGCCCCAGCATTTT
CASSTDRVGDHQPQHF
>.|.|TRBV4-1|TRBJ1-4
TGCGCCAGCAGCCAAGATATCGTTCGACAGTTTAATGAAAAACTGTTTTTT
CASSQDIVRQFNEKLFF
>TRBD2|.|TRBV28|TRBJ2-7
TGTGCCAGCAGTACCCTTAAGGAGCGGGGGCTCTCCTACGAGCAGTACTTC
CASSTLKERGLSYEQYF
>TRBD1|.|TRBV28|TRBJ1-1
TGTGCCAGCAGTCCCTTCCCCATTACAGGGGGCAACACTGAAGCTTTCTTT
CASSPFPITGGNTEAFF
>TRBD1|.|TRBV28|TRBJ1-1
TGTGCCAGCAGTACGGACAGGAGGAACACTGAAGCTTTCTTT
CASSTDRRNTEAFF
>TRBD1|.|TRBV6-4|TRBJ2-1
TGTGCCAGCAGCCAGGGACAGGGCTCCTACAATGAGCAGTTCTTC
CASSQGQGSYNEQFF
>.|.|TRBV28|TRBJ1-2
TGTGCCAGCAGTTCCCCCTCCCAGGCTAACTATGGCTACACCTTC
CASSSPSQANYGYTF
>TRBD1|.|TRBV6-1|TRBJ1-5
TGTGCCAGCAGTGAAGCCCTGGACAGGGGACCCCAGCATTTT
CASSEALDRGPQHF
>.|.|TRBV15|TRBJ1-1
TGTGCCACCAGCAGAGAGCAGGCCCTGAACAGTGAAGCTTTCTTT
CATSREQALNSEAFF
>TRBD1|.|TRBV15|TRBJ2-3
TGTGCCACCAGCACACAGGGGGGCACAGATACGCAGTATTTT
CATSTQGGTDTQYF
>.|.|TRBV24-1|TRBJ2-7
TGTGCCACCAGTGATTTTATGAGCGACGAGCAGTACTTC
CATSDFMSDEQYF
>.|.|TRBV5-1|TRBJ1-4
TGCGCCAGCAGCGGCACAGGAATGGGCTCCGAAAAACTGTTTTTT
CASSGTGMGSEKLFF
>TRBD2|.|TRBV2|TRBJ2-2
TGTGCCAGCAGTGAGGCGGGGGGGCGGAGCACCGGGGAGCTGTTTTTT
CASSEAGGRSTGELFF
>.|.|TRBV3-1/TRBV3-2|TRBJ2-3
TGTGCCAGCAGCCAGTCTAGCACAGATACGCAGTATTTT
CASSQSSTDTQYF
>TRBD1|few|TRBV5-1|TRBJ1-6
TGCGCCAGCAGCCCCGAGGGGGCCCCATCACCCCTCCACTTT
CASSPEGAPSPLHF
>.|.|TRBV7-9|TRBJ2-1
TGTGCCAGCAGCCCCATTACGGGACAACTATTCGGGCGGGATGAGCAGTTCTTC
CASSPITGQLFGRDEQFF
>TRBD2|.|TRBV5-6|TRBJ2-1
TGTGCCAGCAGCGATAGCGGGGGGGAAAATGAGCAGTTCTTC
CASSDSGGENEQFF
>TRBD1|.|TRBV9|TRBJ1-4
TGTGCCAGCAGCTACAGGGGTGGAGGCCCGAATGAAAAACTGTTTTTT
CASSYRGGGPNEKLFF
>.|.|TRBV30|TRBJ1-5
TGTGCCTGGAGCGAGGGTTTTAGCAATCAGCCCCAGCATTTT
CAWSEGFSNQPQHF
>TRBD1|few|TRBV15|TRBJ1-4
TGTGCCACCAGCACCGGACAGGAGGAAAAACTGTTTTTT
CATSTGQEEKLFF
>TRBD2|.|TRBV29-1|TRBJ2-1
TGCAGCGTTATAGCGGGGGTTTACAATGAGCAGTTCTTC
CSVIAGVYNEQFF
>.|few|TRBV19|TRBJ1-3
TGTGCCAGTCGAAGACAGGTCTACTCTGGAAACACCATATATTTT
CASRRQVYSGNTIYF
>.|once|TRBV29-1|TRBJ2-7
TGCAGCGTTGCTTACCTCGGCGAGCAGTACTTC
CSVAYLGEQYF
>.|.|TRBV19|TRBJ2-2
TGTGCCAGTGGTCAAGGAGGGCGAAACGGGGAGCTGTTTTTT
CASGQGGRNGELFF
>.|.|TRBV30|TRBJ1-2
TGTGCCTGGGGACTCGGGACAAACTATGGCTACACCTTC
CAWGLGTNYGYTF